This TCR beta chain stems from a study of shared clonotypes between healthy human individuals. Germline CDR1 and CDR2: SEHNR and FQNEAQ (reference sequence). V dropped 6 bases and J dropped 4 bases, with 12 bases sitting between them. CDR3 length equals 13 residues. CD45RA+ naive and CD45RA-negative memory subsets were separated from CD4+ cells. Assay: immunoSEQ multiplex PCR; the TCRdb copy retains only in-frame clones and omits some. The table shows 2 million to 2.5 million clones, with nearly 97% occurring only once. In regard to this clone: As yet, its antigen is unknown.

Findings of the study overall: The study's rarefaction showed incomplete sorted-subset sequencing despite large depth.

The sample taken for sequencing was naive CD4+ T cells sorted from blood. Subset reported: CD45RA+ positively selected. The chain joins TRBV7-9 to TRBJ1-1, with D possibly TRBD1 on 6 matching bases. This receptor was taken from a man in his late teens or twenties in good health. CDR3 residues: CASRFGGSTEAFF. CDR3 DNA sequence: TGTGCCAGCAGGTTTGGGGGCAGCACTGAAGCTTTCTTT.